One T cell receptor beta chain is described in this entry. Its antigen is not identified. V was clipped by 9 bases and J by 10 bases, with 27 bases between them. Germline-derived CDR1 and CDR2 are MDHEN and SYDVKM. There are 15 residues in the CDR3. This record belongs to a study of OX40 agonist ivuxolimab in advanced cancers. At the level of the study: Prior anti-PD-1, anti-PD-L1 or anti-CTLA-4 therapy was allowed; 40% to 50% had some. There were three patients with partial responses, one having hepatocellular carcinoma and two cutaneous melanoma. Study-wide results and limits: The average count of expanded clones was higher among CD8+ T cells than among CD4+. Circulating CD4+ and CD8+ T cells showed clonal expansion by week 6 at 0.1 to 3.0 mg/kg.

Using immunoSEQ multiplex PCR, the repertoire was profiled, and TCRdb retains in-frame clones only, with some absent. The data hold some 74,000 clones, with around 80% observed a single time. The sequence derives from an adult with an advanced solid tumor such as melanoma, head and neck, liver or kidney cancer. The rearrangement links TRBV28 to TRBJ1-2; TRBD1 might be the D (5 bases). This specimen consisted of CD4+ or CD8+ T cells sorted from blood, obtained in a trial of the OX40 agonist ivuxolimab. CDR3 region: CASSAPWGWLVDYTF. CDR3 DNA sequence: TGTGCCAGTAGCGCTCCCTGGGGGTGGTTAGTTGACTACACCTTC.